This TCR beta chain was identified in a study of T cells in Graves' hyperthyroidism and ophthalmopathy. Study-level points and caveats: Blood samples included most of the expanded thyroid clonotypes exceeding 0.001. Before onset, by a median of about six months, the model predicted ophthalmopathy.

The source material, RNA transcripts, was used to amplify TCR beta CDR3 regions. Carried out on the TCR CDR3, a first-round RT-PCR used the HTBI primer set. MiXCR, applied by TCRdb to the multiplex PCR reads, yields one record per CDR3 protein. The table shows about 700,000 distinct CDR3 sequences, with about 15% occurring only once. V gave up 2 bases and J gave up 8 bases; unmatched junction bases: 2. CDR1 is LGHDT and CDR2 is YNNKEL in the germline V gene (reference sequence). CDR3 length: 15 residues. This clonotype was picked up many times. As yet, its antigen is unknown. The sequenced sample consisted of blood. This rearrangement joins TRBV3-1 to TRBJ2-1, with TRBD2 matching over 14 bases. The sequence came from a woman younger than 30 with Graves' hyperthyroidism. The CDR3 spells CASSQRLAGGYEQFF. CDR3 coding DNA: TGTGCCAGCAGCCAAAGACTAGCGGGAGGGTATGAGCAGTTCTTC.